This passage covers 7 T cell receptor beta chains from one sample sequenced in a study of cytomegalovirus exposure and HLA in healthy donors. It was with 60 Vbeta and 13 Jbeta primers that the PCR ran. TCRdb keeps only in-frame clones here, not all; method: immunoSEQ multiplex PCR. The sample lists roughly 150,000 clones, around 66% seen once, with 2.5% to 3.5% in the top ten. The sample taken for sequencing was PBMCs. Receptors were obtained from a woman in her thirties in good health and CMV-seropositive.

The J gene is TRBJ2-3, the V gene TRBV5-1; 9 bases fit TRBD2. CDR1 is SGHRS, CDR2 YFSETQ, per germline. V dropped 5 bases and J dropped 1; count of bases not matched to a gene: 2. The CDR3 consists of 14 residues. In DNA, the CDR3 is TGCGCCAGCAGGACTAGCGGAGGCACAGATACGCAGTATTTT. As protein: CASRTSGGTDTQYF. Variable domain in full (rest from reference TRBV5-1 and TRBJ2-3): KAGVTQTPRYLIKTRGQQVTLSCSPISGHRSVSWYQQTPGQGLQFLFEYFSETQRNKGNFPGRFSGRQFSNSRSEMNVSTLELGDSALYLCASRTSGGTDTQYFGPGTRLTVL.

The chain is built from TRBV9 and TRBJ2-2; D may be TRBD2 (6 bases). The V gene lost 0 bases and the J gene lost 4 bases, with 10 bases spanning the gap. In germline, CDR1 is SGDLS, CDR2 YYNGEE. CDR3 length equals 15 residues. CDR3 DNA: TGTGCCAGCAGCGTAGTTGGAGGGGTCACCGGGGAGCTGTTTTTT. Encoded protein: CASSVVGGVTGELFF.

The J gene is TRBJ1-2, the V gene TRBV4-1, with D perhaps matching TRBD1 (6 bases). The CDR3 contains 12 residues. The V end was cut by 2 bases, the J end by 6 bases, with 7 bases between. Germline V gene lookup returns CDR1 MGHRA and CDR2 YSYEKL. CDR3 sequence reads: CASSQRTDGYTF. The CDR3 coding sequence is TGCGCCAGCAGCCAACGGACAGATGGCTACACCTTC.

The rearrangement uses TRBV29-1 and TRBJ1-1; weak D call: TRBD1 (6 bases). Per germline, CDR1 SQVTM and CDR2 ANQGSEA. The V gene lost 7 bases and the J gene lost 8 bases, with 20 bases spanning the gap. The CDR3 is 13 amino acids. CDR3 in amino acids: CSAQDSMKTEAFF. For the CDR3, the DNA is TGCAGCGCTCAGGACAGTATGAAAACGGAAGCTTTCTTT. Full variable domain (rest looked up from reference TRBV29-1 and TRBJ1-1): SAVISQKPSRDICQRGTSLTIQCQVDSQVTMMFWYRQQPGQSLTLIATANQGSEATYESGFVIDKFPISRPNLTFSTLTVSNMSPEDSSIYLCSAQDSMKTEAFFGQGTRLTVV.

The V call is TRBV5-5, the J call TRBJ2-5; weak D call: TRBD1 (5 bases). The germline V gene has CDR1 SGHKS and CDR2 YYEKEE (reference sequence). Trimming stripped 4 bases from V and 1 base from J, with 11 bases between. This CDR3 has 14 residues. As DNA, the CDR3 is TGTGCCAGCAGCCGGACACACCGCCAAGAGACCCAGTACTTC. Its translation: CASSRTHRQETQYF.

The chain uses TRBV4-1 and TRBJ1-1; perhaps TRBD1 as D (5 bases). Trimming removed 1 base from V and 6 bases from J, with 30 bases in between. Per the germline V gene, CDR1 is MGHRA and CDR2 is YSYEKL. The CDR3 is 20 residues long. The CDR3 nucleotides are TGCGCCAGCAGCCAAGCATACCCCCGCGGAGGAGGGGAGGGTGGCGCTGAAGCTTTCTTT. This gives the protein CASSQAYPRGGGEGGAEAFF.

The rearrangement links TRBV7-2 to TRBJ2-1, with TRBD2 matching 7 bases. After removal of 3 bases from V and 9 bases from J, the junction contained 5 bases not matched to a gene. The CDR3 consists of 13 residues. From germline, CDR1 is SGHTA and CDR2 FQGNSA. CDR3 bases: TGTGCCAGCAGCTTTGGGGGGGATAGTGAGCAGTTCTTC. It codes for CASSFGGDSEQFF.